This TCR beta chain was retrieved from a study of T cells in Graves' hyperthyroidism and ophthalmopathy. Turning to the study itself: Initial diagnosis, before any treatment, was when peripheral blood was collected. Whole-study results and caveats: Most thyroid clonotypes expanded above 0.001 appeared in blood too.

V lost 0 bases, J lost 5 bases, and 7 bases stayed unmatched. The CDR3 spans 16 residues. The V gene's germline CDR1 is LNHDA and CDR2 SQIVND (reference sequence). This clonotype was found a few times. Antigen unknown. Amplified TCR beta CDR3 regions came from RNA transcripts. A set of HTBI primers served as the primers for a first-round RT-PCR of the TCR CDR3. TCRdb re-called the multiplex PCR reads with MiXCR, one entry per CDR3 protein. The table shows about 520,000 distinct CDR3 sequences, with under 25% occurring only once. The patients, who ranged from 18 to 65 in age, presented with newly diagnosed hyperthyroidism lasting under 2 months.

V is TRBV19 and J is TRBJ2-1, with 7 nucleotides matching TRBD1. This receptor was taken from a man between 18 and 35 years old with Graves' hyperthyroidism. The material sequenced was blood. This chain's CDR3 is CASSIEKTGLDNEQFF. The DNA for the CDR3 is TGTGCCAGTAGTATAGAGAAGACAGGGTTAGACAATGAGCAGTTCTTC.